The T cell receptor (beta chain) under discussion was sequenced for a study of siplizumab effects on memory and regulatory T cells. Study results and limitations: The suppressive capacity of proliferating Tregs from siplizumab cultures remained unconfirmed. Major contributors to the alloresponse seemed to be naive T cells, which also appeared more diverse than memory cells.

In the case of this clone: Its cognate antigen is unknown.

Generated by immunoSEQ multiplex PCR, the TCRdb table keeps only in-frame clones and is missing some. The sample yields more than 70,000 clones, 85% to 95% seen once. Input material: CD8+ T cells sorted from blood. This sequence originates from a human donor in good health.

The chain's CDR3 is CASSSRVGDTEAFF. CDR3 sequence (DNA): TGTGCCAGCAGCAGCAGGGTGGGGGACACTGAAGCTTTCTTT. J is TRBJ1-1 and V is TRBV14, with D possibly matching TRBD1 (5 bases). Trimming cost V 5 bases and J 3 bases, with 13 bases left between them. CDR3 size: 14 residues. CDR1 and CDR2 from the germline V gene are SGHDN and FVKESK. The complete variable domain, with remaining parts taken from reference TRBV14 and TRBJ1-1, reads EAGVTQFPSHSVIEKGQTVTLRCDPISGHDNLYWYRRVMGKEIKFLLHFVKESKQDESGMPNNRFLAERTGGTYSTLKVQPAELEDSGVYFCASSSRVGDTEAFFGQGTRLTVV.